This TCR beta chain is from a study of T cells expressing NK-cell markers. Overall study: Sequencing of TCR beta repertoires drew on sorted CD3+CD56+NKG2C+, CD3+CD56+NKG2C- and CD3+CD56-NKG2C+ T cells.

About this clonotype itself: As yet, its antigen is unknown.

This CDR3 comprises 18 residues. The germline gives CDR1 SGHVS, CDR2 FQNEAQ. 5'RACE template switching built TCR beta cDNA with unique molecular identifiers. One entry per CDR3 protein, without DNA, is what TCRdb gives after re-calling the 5' RACE reads. Its clone listing holds about 170,000 distinct CDR3 sequences. Whole-study findings and limits: Dominant NKG2C+ clonotypes made up about 1.0-7.0% of CD8+ T cells in several donors.

The material sequenced was blood T cells: a sorted CD56 or NKG2C T cell subset, CD4+ or CD8+ T cells, or bulk PBMC T cells (not recorded which). This chain joins TRBV7-8 and TRBJ2-3; TCRdb's D call, TRBD2, is unchecked because there is no DNA. The clonotype was recovered from a man aged 18 to 69 in good health. The CDR3 is CASSLSPAGGLFTDTQYF. The whole variable domain, filled in from reference TRBV7-8 and TRBJ2-3, reads GAGVSQSPRYKVAKRGQDVALRCDPISGHVSLFWYQQALGQGPEFLTYFQNEAQLDKSGLPSDRFFAERPEGSVSTLKIQRTQQEDSAVYLCASSLSPAGGLFTDTQYFGPGTRLTVL.